This TCR beta chain was observed in a study of T cell responses to AZD1222 COVID-19 vaccine (dated by TCRdb to the early 2020s). Turning to the overall study: A total of about 240 trial participants underwent TCR sequencing, of whom some 210 received two doses of AZD1222 and around 25 received two doses of the MenACWY control vaccine. Enrollment into the trials was organized by age into subgroups of 18-55, 56-69 and 70-plus years, and those subgroups contained approximately 160, 26 and 62 TCR-sequenced participants, respectively.

V loses 4 bases at its end and J loses 2 bases; junction bases beyond the gene matches: 4. The CDR3 numbers 15 residues from cysteine through phenylalanine. Only CDR3 DNA remains: 45 bases, in frame from the first base. The CDR1 and CDR2 encoded by the germline V gene are MGHRA and YSYEKL. The CDR3 regions of human TCRbeta chains were analyzed by immunosequencing. The authors' analysis ran thus. TCRs in the repertoires were matched against a reference library of SARS-CoV-2-specific TCRs that had been generated with the MIRA antigen-specificity platform. Breadth was defined as the fraction of unique TCRs that were SARS-CoV-2-associated, and depth was defined as the fraction of total T cells that were SARS-CoV-2-associated. Each spike-specific TCR was assigned to its reactive spike region and to a CD4 or CD8 class using the MIRA data. Log10-transformed breadth and depth values were compared by one-way ANOVA with Sidak's multiple comparisons tests. The immuneACCESS repertoire file appears here via TCRdb, limited to in-frame rearrangements. These files lack a portion of the clones; in checked studies, under half of the deficit traces to unresolved V genes, and the cause of the others is not known. The DNA gave D and trimming, while V, J and clone size come from that table. A total of 80,000 or so clones appear in this sample, 75% to 90% of them only once. Jointly, the top ten make up 8% to 13% of the sample.

The intended sense of this specimen's time point label: about 28 days (+/-7) after the second vaccine dose. AZD1222 recipients given second doses at about 4 weeks or at about 12 weeks were pooled, since spike-specific TCR depth and breadth were not found to differ between the two schedules. Samples from vaccinated people were obtained from the UK trials COV001 and COV002, which included a single-blind randomized controlled phase 2/3 trial of AZD1222 (ChAdOx1 nCoV-19) in healthy adults. For TCRbeta chain sequencing, PBMC samples from trial participants were taken at day 0 and at day 28 after the second dose. To note about this clone: Its antigen is currently not known. Base qualities are missing; no much larger clone stands one base away.

Overall study results and their limits: The whole spike protein was spanned by vaccine-associated CD4 TCRs, and dominant responses were seen in regions 160-218 and 743-854. Because no samples from the day 14 peak response were available, repertoires could be characterized only after the peak T cell response. Reportedly, close to half of the unique spike-specific TCRs recognized epitopes lying outside the regions that are mutated in the B.1.351 and B.1.1.7 variants. Only five or six AZD1222 recipients were SARS-CoV-2 seropositive at baseline, limiting conclusions about previously exposed vaccinees. Most participants were white British and females outnumbered males, and the authors suggested that clonal diversity may have been underestimated. The 56-69-year group was small, and its depth increase did not reach significance, likely because of low power. After two AZD1222 doses, both the breadth and the depth of spike-specific TCRs were significantly higher than at day 0 and than in MenACWY recipients.

The origin of this receptor is an adult who received the AZD1222 COVID-19 vaccine. The source material was peripheral blood, sampled 28 days after the second AZD1222 dose. The chain joins TRBV4-1 to TRBJ2-3, and 9 bases in between align with TRBD2. The CDR3 protein is CASSPKREDTDTQYF. The base sequence is TGCGCCAGCAGCCCCAAGCGGGAGGACACAGATACGCAGTATTTT.